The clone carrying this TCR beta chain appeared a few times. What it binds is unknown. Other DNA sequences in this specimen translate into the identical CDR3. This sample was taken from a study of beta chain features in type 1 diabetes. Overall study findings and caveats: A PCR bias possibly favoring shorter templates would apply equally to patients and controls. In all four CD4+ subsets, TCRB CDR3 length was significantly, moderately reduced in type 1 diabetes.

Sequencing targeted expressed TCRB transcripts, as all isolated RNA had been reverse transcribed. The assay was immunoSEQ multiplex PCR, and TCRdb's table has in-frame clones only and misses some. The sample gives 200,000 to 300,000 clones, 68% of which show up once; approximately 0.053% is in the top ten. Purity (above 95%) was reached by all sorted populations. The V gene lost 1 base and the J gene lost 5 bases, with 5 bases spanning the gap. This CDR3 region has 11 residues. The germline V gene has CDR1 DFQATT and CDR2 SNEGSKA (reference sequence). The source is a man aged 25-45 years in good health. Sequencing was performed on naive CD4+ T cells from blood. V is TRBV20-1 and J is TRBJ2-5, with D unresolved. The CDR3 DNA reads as TGCAGTGCTAGAGTAGGGGAGACCCAGTACTTC. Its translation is CSARVGETQYF.